This paragraph covers one T cell receptor beta chain sequence. The same CDR3 also results from other DNA sequences found in this sample. The data were produced by immunoSEQ multiplex PCR, yet TCRdb's version contains in-frame clones alone and is incomplete. Among roughly 250,000 clones listed, around nine tenths were seen once. The data were obtained in a study of blood T cell repertoires in COVID-19. This clonotype was obtained from a man between 40 and 49 years old who had recovered from COVID-19. Sequenced: peripheral blood.

The CDR3 spells CASRQGWGTEAFF. The CDR3 nucleotides read TGTGCCAGCAGACAGGGGTGGGGGACTGAAGCTTTCTTT. J is TRBJ1-1 and V is TRBV6-5, with TRBD1 matching over 7 bases. Unmatched junction bases numbered 6, after V lost 6 bases and J lost 5 bases. This CDR3 is 13 amino acids long. Germline-derived CDR1 and CDR2 are MNHEY and SVGAGI.